The rows below give T cell receptor beta chains drawn from one sample of a study of early T cells in non-severe SARS-CoV-2 infection. MiXCR, run by TCRdb on the 5' RACE reads, gives a single entry per CDR3 protein. The repertoire holds roughly 100,000 distinct CDR3 sequences, with about an eighth as singletons. The specimen comprised whole blood, sampled at baseline. These receptors all stem from an adult who was a healthcare worker with PCR-confirmed SARS-CoV-2 infection or an uninfected control (not recorded which). Each CDR3 is given with its conserved first and last residue. The D gene is left open where the match is weak. Expanded clones get a size class; other rows say once, few or many, or leave the size out.

D: TRBD2
length: 15
J: TRBJ2-7
size: -
V: TRBV11-2
CDR3: CASSPPGLAGHEQYF
DNA: TGTGCCAGCAGCCCGCCGGGACTAGCCGGCCACGAGCAGTACTTC

D: -
length: 14
J: TRBJ2-1
size: many
V: TRBV25-1
CDR3: CASSPGGIRNEQFF
DNA: TGTGCCAGCAGTCCAGGCGGTATAAGGAATGAGCAGTTCTTC

D: TRBD2
length: 16
J: TRBJ2-3
size: few
V: TRBV18
CDR3: CASSRPGLAGPDTQYF
DNA: TGTGCCAGCTCACGACCGGGACTAGCGGGGCCAGATACGCAGTATTTT

D: -
length: 12
J: TRBJ1-1
size: -
V: TRBV20-1
CDR3: CSATRGGAEAFF
DNA: TGCAGTGCGACCCGAGGGGGGGCTGAAGCTTTCTTT

D: TRBD1
length: 14
J: TRBJ2-7
size: -
V: TRBV7-9
CDR3: CASSAGTALYEQYF
DNA: TGTGCCAGCAGCGCCGGGACAGCCCTCTACGAGCAGTACTTC

D: -
length: 13
J: TRBJ1-1
size: -
V: TRBV11-3
CDR3: CASSLDPATEAFF
DNA: TGTGCCAGCAGCTTAGATCCAGCGACTGAAGCTTTCTTT

D: -
length: 15
J: TRBJ2-5
size: few
V: TRBV6-1
CDR3: CAVTWVASLKETQYF
DNA: TGTGCTGTGACGTGGGTGGCTAGCTTGAAAGAGACCCAGTACTTC

D: TRBD1
length: 13
J: TRBJ1-4
size: -
V: TRBV29-1
CDR3: CSVGTGPREKLFF
DNA: TGCAGCGTAGGGACAGGCCCGCGAGAAAAACTGTTTTTT

D: -
length: 11
J: TRBJ2-1
size: -
V: TRBV11-2
CDR3: CASSHRNEQFF
DNA: TGTGCCAGCAGCCACCGCAATGAGCAGTTCTTC

D: -
length: 15
J: TRBJ1-5
size: many
V: TRBV6-6
CDR3: CASSYSPQGGQPQHF
DNA: TGTGCCAGCAGTTACTCCCCGCAGGGCGGGCAGCCCCAGCATTTT

D: -
length: 17
J: TRBJ2-4
size: -
V: TRBV12-3/TRBV12-4
CDR3: CASSSSLSGLAKNIQYF
DNA: TGTGCCAGCAGTTCATCCCTATCGGGCCTAGCCAAAAACATTCAGTACTTC

D: TRBD1
length: 16
J: TRBJ2-1
size: -
V: TRBV28
CDR3: CASSLLARTGGKEQFF
DNA: TGTGCCAGCAGTTTGTTGGCGAGGACAGGGGGCAAAGAGCAGTTCTTC

D: -
length: 13
J: TRBJ1-4
size: -
V: TRBV7-9
CDR3: CASSLNGNEKLFF
DNA: TGTGCCAGCAGCTTAAATGGGAATGAAAAACTGTTTTTT

D: -
length: 15
J: TRBJ1-5
size: many
V: TRBV4-2
CDR3: CASSPAGNSNQPQHF
DNA: TGTGCCAGCAGCCCGGCAGGTAATAGCAATCAGCCCCAGCATTTT

D: -
length: 13
J: TRBJ2-1
size: few
V: TRBV7-9
CDR3: CASSPPIDNEQFF
DNA: TGTGCCAGCAGTCCTCCGATTGACAATGAGCAGTTCTTC

D: TRBD1
length: 16
J: TRBJ2-3
size: few
V: TRBV9
CDR3: CASSGAGTVTTDTQYF
DNA: TGTGCCAGCAGCGGTGCCGGGACAGTCACCACAGATACGCAGTATTTT

D: -
length: 11
J: TRBJ2-1
size: few
V: TRBV2
CDR3: CASMGYNEQFF
DNA: TGTGCCAGCATGGGGTACAATGAGCAGTTCTTC

D: -
length: 15
J: TRBJ2-1
size: many
V: TRBV5-6
CDR3: CASSRRQIRVNEQFF
DNA: TGTGCCAGCAGCAGGCGGCAGATTCGAGTCAATGAGCAGTTCTTC

D: TRBD1
length: 14
J: TRBJ2-7
size: few
V: TRBV7-2
CDR3: CASSKQGSSYEQYF
DNA: TGTGCCAGCAGCAAACAGGGGAGCTCCTACGAGCAGTACTTC

D: TRBD2
length: 15
J: TRBJ2-5
size: -
V: TRBV7-3
CDR3: CASSSSGGIQETQYF
DNA: TGTGCCAGCAGCTCGTCCGGGGGGATCCAAGAGACCCAGTACTTC

D: -
length: 14
J: TRBJ2-7
size: medium-sized
V: TRBV12-3/TRBV12-4
CDR3: CASSNSGDSYEQYF
DNA: TGTGCCAGCAGCAACTCAGGGGACTCCTACGAGCAGTACTTC

D: TRBD2
length: 17
J: TRBJ2-4
size: -
V: TRBV6-1
CDR3: CASSEAGGDGSKNIQYF
DNA: TGTGCCAGCAGTGAAGCGGGAGGGGACGGCTCCAAAAACATTCAGTACTTC

D: -
length: 14
J: TRBJ2-7
size: -
V: TRBV5-1
CDR3: CASSLAGYSYEQYF
DNA: TGCGCCAGCAGCTTGGCCGGATACTCCTACGAGCAGTACTTC

D: -
length: 13
J: TRBJ1-5
size: -
V: TRBV3-1
CDR3: CASSPSGDQPQHF
DNA: TGTGCCAGCAGCCCCTCCGGGGATCAGCCCCAGCATTTT

D: -
length: 14
J: TRBJ1-2
size: -
V: TRBV18
CDR3: CASSPAQGNYGYTF
DNA: TGTGCCAGCTCACCGGCACAGGGTAACTATGGCTACACCTTC

D: -
length: 13
J: TRBJ2-7
size: -
V: TRBV2
CDR3: CASSNRATYEQYF
DNA: TGTGCCAGCAGCAATCGAGCTACCTACGAGCAGTACTTC

D: -
length: 15
J: TRBJ1-5
size: -
V: TRBV6-5
CDR3: CASGPRGSLNQPQHF
DNA: TGTGCCAGCGGACCCCGAGGGAGTTTAAATCAGCCCCAGCATTTT

D: -
length: 12
J: TRBJ1-4
size: few
V: TRBV28
CDR3: CASESANEKLFF
DNA: TGTGCCAGCGAGTCGGCTAATGAAAAACTGTTTTTT

D: -
length: 15
J: TRBJ2-3
size: few
V: TRBV7-3
CDR3: CASSLTGLTTDTQYF
DNA: TGTGCCAGCAGCTTAACAGGGCTAACCACAGATACGCAGTATTTT

D: TRBD1
length: 12
J: TRBJ2-7
size: -
V: TRBV28
CDR3: CASSPERGRGYF
DNA: TGTGCCAGCAGTCCCGAAAGGGGGCGCGGGTACTTC

D: -
length: 13
J: TRBJ2-7
size: once
V: TRBV20-1
CDR3: CSARVDEANEQYF
DNA: TGCAGTGCTAGAGTCGACGAAGCAAACGAGCAGTACTTC

D: -
length: 13
J: TRBJ2-1
size: few
V: TRBV20-1
CDR3: CSGSMISYNEQFF
DNA: TGCAGTGGGTCCATGATCTCCTACAATGAGCAGTTCTTC

D: TRBD1
length: 15
J: TRBJ1-2
size: -
V: TRBV30
CDR3: CAWSPHRGATYGYTF
DNA: TGTGCCTGGAGTCCGCACAGGGGGGCGACCTATGGCTACACCTTC

D: -
length: 17
J: TRBJ1-2
size: many
V: TRBV12-3/TRBV12-4
CDR3: CASSSRSPVDSNYGYTF
DNA: TGTGCCAGCAGTTCCCGTTCTCCGGTTGACAGTAACTATGGCTACACCTTC

D: -
length: 13
J: TRBJ2-1
size: -
V: TRBV21-1
CDR3: CASSKRTENEQFF
DNA: TGTGCCAGCAGCAAGCGAACCGAGAATGAGCAGTTCTTC

D: -
length: 15
J: TRBJ2-1
size: -
V: TRBV25-1
CDR3: CASSEGTGLANEQFF
DNA: TGTGCCAGCAGTGAAGGAACAGGGCTAGCCAATGAGCAGTTCTTC

D: TRBD1
length: 15
J: TRBJ2-7
size: few
V: TRBV12-3/TRBV12-4
CDR3: CASSLDRGRAYEQYF
DNA: TGTGCCAGCAGTTTGGACAGGGGGCGGGCCTACGAGCAGTACTTC

D: -
length: 16
J: TRBJ1-4
size: -
V: TRBV28
CDR3: CASYERRGSTNEKLFF
DNA: TGTGCCAGCTACGAGCGGCGGGGGTCCACTAATGAAAAACTGTTTTTT

D: -
length: 13
J: TRBJ1-1
size: many
V: TRBV20-1
CDR3: CSARAGYRARAFF
DNA: TGCAGTGCTAGAGCTGGGTATAGGGCTCGGGCTTTCTTT

D: -
length: 13
J: TRBJ2-2
size: few
V: TRBV6-2/TRBV6-3
CDR3: CATKTGNTGELFF
DNA: TGTGCCACCAAGACAGGGAACACCGGGGAGCTGTTTTTT

D: TRBD2
length: 15
J: TRBJ2-5
size: -
V: TRBV13
CDR3: CASSSVAGRGETQYF
DNA: TGTGCCAGCAGCTCCGTAGCGGGACGGGGGGAGACCCAGTACTTC

D: -
length: 13
J: TRBJ1-2
size: -
V: TRBV24-1
CDR3: CATRDRANYGYTF
DNA: TGTGCCACCCGGGACCGAGCTAACTATGGCTACACCTTC

D: -
length: 13
J: TRBJ2-7
size: -
V: TRBV5-1
CDR3: CASRLGMGYEQYF
DNA: TGCGCCAGCCGCTTGGGTATGGGCTACGAGCAGTACTTC

D: -
length: 13
J: TRBJ1-2
size: few
V: TRBV29-1
CDR3: CSDLPVANYGYTF
DNA: TGCAGCGACTTGCCAGTTGCTAACTATGGCTACACCTTC

D: TRBD1
length: 15
J: TRBJ2-7
size: -
V: TRBV6-6
CDR3: CASSYFRGTAYEQYF
DNA: TGTGCCAGCAGTTACTTCCGAGGGACAGCCTACGAGCAGTACTTC

D: -
length: 15
J: TRBJ2-7
size: -
V: TRBV7-6
CDR3: CASSLTGGQAYEQYF
DNA: TGTGCCAGCAGCTTAACGGGGGGCCAGGCCTACGAGCAGTACTTC

D: -
length: 12
J: TRBJ1-3
size: few
V: TRBV28
CDR3: CASGQSFGTIYF
DNA: TGTGCCAGCGGCCAGAGTTTTGGCACCATATATTTT